This TCR beta chain was recovered during a study of blood T cell repertoires in COVID-19. Across the study: Sites across the United States, Italy and Spain contributed samples from acute and convalescent COVID-19. PBMCs, B-cell-depleted T cells, or T cells provided the cDNA or gDNA that made up the material.

In the authors' methods: Researchers report that nucleated cell counts were estimated from reference gene primer amplification. Produced via immunoSEQ multiplex PCR; TCRdb's table is partial and in-frame only. Clone size and the V and J calls come from that table; the DNA yielded D and trimming. Of about 270,000 clones listed, more than 70% are singletons. Per germline, CDR1 LNHDA and CDR2 SQIVND (reference sequence). V gave up 4 bases and J gave up 5 bases; unmatched junction bases: 4. The CDR3 extends over 14 amino acids. Sequencing used peripheral blood. This chain connects TRBV19 to TRBJ2-1; 8 nucleotides align to TRBD2. The TCR sequence derives from a woman between 18 and 29 years old with acute or convalescent COVID-19. The CDR3 DNA follows: TGTGCCAGTAGTAACCTAGCGGGCGACAATGAGCAGTTCTTC. Its translation: CASSNLAGDNEQFF.